Below are 18 T cell receptor beta chains sequenced from a single sample in a study of T cell responses to AZD1222 COVID-19 vaccine. Only in-frame clones appear in the TCRdb table, and some are missing; sequencing was by immunoSEQ multiplex PCR. Of about 94,000 clones in the sample, roughly 85% were seen once. Specimen: peripheral blood, collected 28 days after the second AZD1222 dose. These receptor sequences come from an adult who received the AZD1222 COVID-19 vaccine.

J is TRBJ1-3 and V is TRBV7-3; possible D gene TRBD1, 5 bases. Per the germline V gene, CDR1 is SGHTA and CDR2 is FQGTGA. The length of the CDR3 is 14 residues. V gave up 2 bases and J gave up 0 bases, with 5 bases separating them. The DNA for the CDR3 is TGTGCCAGCAGCTTAGGGGGCTCTGGAAACACCATATATTTT. Translation: CASSLGGSGNTIYF.

This chain links TRBV6-5 with TRBJ1-4; the D is unclear. Trimming left V 6 bases short and J 4 bases short, with 12 bases between. CDR3 size: 14 residues. Germline-derived CDR1 and CDR2 are MNHEY and SVGAGI. The CDR3 region has the DNA TGTGCCAGCAGGTTCTCCGGAGGTAATGAAAAACTGTTTTTT. Translated: CASRFSGGNEKLFF.

CDR3 sequence (DNA): TGTGCCAGCAGCGGGCCCATGGGGGGCACCGGGGAGCTGTTTTTT. It specifies CASSGPMGGTGELFF. The V call is TRBV27, the J call TRBJ2-2, with D possibly being TRBD2 (6 bases). Germline CDR1 MNHEY, CDR2 SMNVEV (reference sequence). The germline V and J ends were trimmed by 6 bases and 4 bases, with 15 bases remaining between them. This CDR3 spans 15 amino acids.

The V and J genes are TRBV30 and TRBJ1-3; D ambiguous. This CDR3 is 14 amino acids long. V was cut by 3 bases and J by 3 bases, with 12 bases left in between. From germline, CDR1 is GTSNPN and CDR2 SVGIG (reference sequence). CDR3 loop: CAWSDGSYGNTIYF. The CDR3 nucleotides are TGTGCCTGGAGCGACGGTTCTTATGGAAACACCATATATTTT.

V and J are TRBV6-5 and TRBJ2-7; possibly TRBD1 for D (5 bases). Germline V lookup: CDR1 MNHEY, CDR2 SVGAGI. The CDR3 consists of 14 residues. V lost 5 bases to trimming and J lost 4 bases, with 15 bases between them. CDR3 region: CASSTSDSRYEQYF. The DNA for the CDR3 is TGTGCCAGCAGTACTTCAGACAGTCGGTACGAGCAGTACTTC.

This clone was seen only once. This chain links TRBV24-1 with TRBJ2-2, with D unclear. The CDR3 covers 12 residues. Trimming cost V 9 bases and J 6 bases, with 10 bases left between them. The germline V gene encodes CDR1 KGHDR and CDR2 SFDVKD. CDR3 in DNA: TGTGCCACCTGTCATCCCCCCGGGGAGCTGTTTTTT. Translation gives CATCHPPGELFF.

This clone was recorded once. The CDR3 sequence: CASSLGRGLGNTIYF. In DNA form, the CDR3 reads TGTGCCAGCAGCTTAGGCAGGGGCCTTGGAAACACCATATATTTT. The rearrangement uses TRBV11-2 and TRBJ1-3; possibly TRBD1 for D (6 bases). Germline-derived CDR1 and CDR2 are SGHAT and FQNNGV. Trimming shortened V by 1 base and J by 3 bases, and 10 bases separated the two germline ends. The CDR3 has 15 amino acids.

The V call is TRBV4-3, the J call TRBJ1-4; the match to TRBD1 covers 7 bases. With V trimmed by 4 bases and J by 4 bases, 3 bases remained unmatched. This CDR3 has 14 residues. CDR1 LGHNA and CDR2 YSLEER come from the germline V gene. CDR3 protein: CASSPAGGNEKLFF. CDR3 nucleotide sequence: TGCGCCAGCAGCCCAGCAGGGGGTAATGAAAAACTGTTTTTT.

The chain links TRBV4-1 to TRBJ2-1, with 7 bases matching TRBD2. J gave up 14 bases and V 3 bases, and 13 bases lay outside the gene matches. Germline CDR1 and CDR2: MGHRA and YSYEKL. The CDR3 runs 14 residues. This CDR3 is CASSHRLRTSRKFF. The CDR3 DNA follows: TGCGCCAGCAGCCACCGATTAAGGACTAGTAGGAAGTTCTTC.

The sample holds one count of this clone. The chain links TRBV7-2 to TRBJ1-4; 11 positions agree with TRBD1. With V trimmed by 3 bases and J by 2 bases, 2 bases remained unmatched. The CDR3 extends over 16 amino acids. Germline-derived CDR1 and CDR2 are SGHTA and FQGNSA. DNA of the CDR3: TGTGCCAGCAGCTTGGACAGGGGGCAGACTAATGAAAAACTGTTTTTT. Its translation is CASSLDRGQTNEKLFF. The full variable domain, in which reference TRBV7-2 and TRBJ1-4 provide the parts outside the CDR3, is GAGVSQSPSNKVTEKGKDVELRCDPISGHTALYWYRQSLGQGLEFLIYFQGNSAPDKSGLPSDRFSAERTGGSVSTLTIQRTQQEDSAVYLCASSLDRGQTNEKLFFGSGTQLSVL.

The chain is built from TRBV7-9 and TRBJ2-1, with TRBD2 identical over 12 bases. CDR1 is SEHNR and CDR2 is FQNEAQ in the germline V gene (reference sequence). V lost 3 bases to trimming and J lost 5 bases; unmatched junction nucleotides: 8. The CDR3 extends over 17 amino acids. CDR3 residues: CASSFWSSGGENNEQFF. Here the CDR3 DNA reads TGTGCCAGCAGCTTTTGGTCTAGCGGGGGGGAAAACAATGAGCAGTTCTTC.

The chain employs TRBV19 and TRBJ1-2; TRBD1 matches at 10 bases. This CDR3 is built from 15 residues. CDR1 is LNHDA and CDR2 is SQIVND in the germline V gene (reference sequence). Germline trimming cut 6 bases from V and 2 bases from J; bases unmatched to any gene: 6. The CDR3 DNA reads as TGTGCCAGTAGCCGCCAGACAGGGGGCAACTATGGCTACACCTTC. Protein: CASSRQTGGNYGYTF.

This rearrangement joins TRBV6-5 to TRBJ2-7; D ambiguous. With 0 bases removed from V and 1 base from J, the gap between germline ends came to 1 base. Germline CDR1 and CDR2: MNHEY and SVGAGI. The CDR3 runs to 12 residues. The CDR3 reads CASSYSSYEQYF. CDR3 nucleotides: TGTGCCAGCAGTTACTCGTCCTACGAGCAGTACTTC.

The V gene is TRBV29-1, the J gene TRBJ2-1; either TRBD1 or TRBD2 may fit D (5 bases each). Trimming stripped 7 bases from V and 7 bases from J, with 17 bases between. This CDR3 region has 13 residues. In germline, CDR1 is SQVTM, CDR2 ANQGSEA. The chain's CDR3 is CSAALGVGNEQFF. CDR3 coding DNA: TGCAGCGCCGCACTGGGGGTAGGGAATGAGCAGTTCTTC.

The rearrangement links TRBV27 to TRBJ2-1; the D call may be TRBD1 or TRBD2 (5 bases each). Between the trimmed V and J ends, which lost 3 bases and 6 bases, there was a span of 12 bases. Germline CDR1 reads MNHEY; CDR2 reads SMNVEV (reference sequence). CDR3 length: 14 amino acids. In DNA form, the CDR3 reads TGTGCCAGCAGTTTGGGGGTGGTGGCCAATGAGCAGTTCTTC. Protein sequence: CASSLGVVANEQFF.

The chain joins TRBV7-6 to TRBJ2-1, with TRBD2 matching 9 bases. Trimming removed 4 bases from V and 9 bases from J; junction bases left unmatched: 10. This CDR3 contains 15 residues. Germline CDR1 and CDR2: SGHVS and FNYEAQ. The CDR3 DNA reads TGTGCCAGCAGCTCGACTAGCGGTAAATTGGGTGAGCAGTTCTTC. This sequence encodes CASSSTSGKLGEQFF.

The V gene is TRBV2, the J gene TRBJ1-3; D unclear. Trimming pared 6 bases from V and 4 bases from J, leaving 10 bases between. CDR1 and CDR2 (germline): SNHLY, FYNNEI. This CDR3 has 13 residues. Here the CDR3 reads CASSASLGNTIYF. Here the CDR3 DNA reads TGTGCCAGCAGCGCCTCCTTAGGAAACACCATATATTTT.

Here the CDR3 DNA reads TGTGCCTGGAGTCCGACAGGGGAAGAGCCCCAGCATTTT. The encoded protein is CAWSPTGEEPQHF. The rearrangement uses TRBV30 and TRBJ1-5; 8 bases are shared with TRBD1. Losses at the gene ends were 2 bases for V and 8 bases for J; bases not matched to a gene: 5. CDR1 and CDR2 from the germline V gene are GTSNPN and SVGIG (reference sequence). The CDR3 extends over 13 amino acids.